The entry below describes one TCR beta chain. While infection was still active, Seattle patients were enrolled and then followed longitudinally. The sample comes from a study of blood T cell repertoires in COVID-19. Study background: Samples representing acute and convalescent COVID-19 were sourced from the United States, Italy and Spain. PBMCs, B-cell-depleted T cells, or T cells provided the cDNA or gDNA that made up the material.

Germline V gene data show CDR1 as SGHTA and CDR2 as FQGNSA. V dropped 6 bases and J dropped 4; count of bases not matched to a gene: 10. This CDR3 region has 16 residues. In the original processing: Amplification of reference gene primers provided the estimated nucleated cell counts. TCRdb keeps only in-frame clones here, not all; method: immunoSEQ multiplex PCR. That table is the source of V, J and clone size, and D and trimming were worked out from the DNA. Altogether about 530,000 clones are present, roughly 91% being singletons, with the ten largest covering roughly 8%. This TCR came from a woman aged 45-65 years with COVID-19, enrolled during active disease. The V and J genes are TRBV7-2 and TRBJ1-1; 11 nucleotides match TRBD1. The specimen sequenced was peripheral blood. The CDR3 loop is CASRPGQGAIGTEAFF. The CDR3 bases are TGTGCCAGCAGACCAGGACAGGGGGCAATCGGCACTGAAGCTTTCTTT.